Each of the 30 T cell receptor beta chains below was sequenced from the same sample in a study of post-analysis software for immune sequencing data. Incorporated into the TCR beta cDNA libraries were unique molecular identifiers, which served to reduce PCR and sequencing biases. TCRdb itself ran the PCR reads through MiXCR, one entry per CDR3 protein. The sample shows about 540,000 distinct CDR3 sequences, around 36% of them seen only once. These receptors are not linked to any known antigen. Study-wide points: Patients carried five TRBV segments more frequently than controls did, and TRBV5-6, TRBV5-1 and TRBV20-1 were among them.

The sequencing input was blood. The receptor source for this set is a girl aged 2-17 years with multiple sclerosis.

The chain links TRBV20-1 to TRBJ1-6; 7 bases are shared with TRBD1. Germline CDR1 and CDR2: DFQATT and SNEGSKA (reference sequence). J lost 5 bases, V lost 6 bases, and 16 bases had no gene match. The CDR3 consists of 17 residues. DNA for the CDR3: TGCAGTGCCCAAGGGAGACAGGGTATGCCCAATAATTCACCCCTCCACTTT. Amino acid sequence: CSAQGRQGMPNNSPLHF.

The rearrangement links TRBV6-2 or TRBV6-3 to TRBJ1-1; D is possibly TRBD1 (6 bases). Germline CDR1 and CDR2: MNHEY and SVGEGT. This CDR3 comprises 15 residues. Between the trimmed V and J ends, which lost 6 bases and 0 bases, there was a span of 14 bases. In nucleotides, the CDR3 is TGTGCCAGCAGCGACAGGTGGGGCTTGAACACTGAAGCTTTCTTT. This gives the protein CASSDRWGLNTEAFF.

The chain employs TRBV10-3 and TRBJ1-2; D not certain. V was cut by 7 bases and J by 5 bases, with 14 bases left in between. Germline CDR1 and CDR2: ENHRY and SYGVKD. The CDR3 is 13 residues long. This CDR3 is CAIKYLGGYGYTF. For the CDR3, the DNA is TGTGCCATCAAGTACCTTGGAGGGTATGGCTACACCTTC.

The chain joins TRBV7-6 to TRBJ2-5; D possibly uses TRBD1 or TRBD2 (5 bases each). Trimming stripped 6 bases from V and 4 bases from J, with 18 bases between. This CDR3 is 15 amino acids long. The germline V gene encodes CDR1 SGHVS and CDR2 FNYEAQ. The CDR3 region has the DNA TGTGCCAGCAGTCAAACCGGGACCCCCGGAGAGACCCAGTACTTC. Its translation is CASSQTGTPGETQYF.

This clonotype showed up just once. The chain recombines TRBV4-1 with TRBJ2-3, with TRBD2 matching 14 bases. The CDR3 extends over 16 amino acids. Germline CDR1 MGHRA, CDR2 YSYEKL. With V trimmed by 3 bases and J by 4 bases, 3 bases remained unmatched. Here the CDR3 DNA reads TGCGCCAGCAGCCACCGGACTAGCGGGGGGCCAGATACGCAGTATTTT. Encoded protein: CASSHRTSGGPDTQYF.

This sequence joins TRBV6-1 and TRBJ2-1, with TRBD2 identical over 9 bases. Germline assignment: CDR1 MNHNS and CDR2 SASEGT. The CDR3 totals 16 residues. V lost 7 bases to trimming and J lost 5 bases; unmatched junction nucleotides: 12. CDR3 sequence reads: CASTHGGTSRDNEQFF. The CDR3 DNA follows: TGTGCCAGCACGCATGGCGGGACTAGCCGAGACAATGAGCAGTTCTTC.

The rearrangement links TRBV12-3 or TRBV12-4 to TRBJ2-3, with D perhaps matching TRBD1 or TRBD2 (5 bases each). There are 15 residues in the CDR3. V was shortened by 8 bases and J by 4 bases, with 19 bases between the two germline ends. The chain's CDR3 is CASLSGTLLSDTQYF. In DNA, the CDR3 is TGTGCCAGCCTTTCTGGGACCCTCCTATCAGATACGCAGTATTTT.

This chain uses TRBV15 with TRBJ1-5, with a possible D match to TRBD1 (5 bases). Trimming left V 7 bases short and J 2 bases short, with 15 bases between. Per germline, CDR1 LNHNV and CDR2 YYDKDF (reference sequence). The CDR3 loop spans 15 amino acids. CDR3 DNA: TGTGCCACCACCACCCCGGGGGTTGGCAATCAGCCCCAGCATTTT. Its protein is CATTTPGVGNQPQHF.

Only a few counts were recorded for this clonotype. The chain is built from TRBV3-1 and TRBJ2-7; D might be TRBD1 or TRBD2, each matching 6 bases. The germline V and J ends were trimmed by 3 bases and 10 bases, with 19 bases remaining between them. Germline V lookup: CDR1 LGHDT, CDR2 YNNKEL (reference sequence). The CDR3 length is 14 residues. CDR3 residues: CASSHRRGPQPQYF. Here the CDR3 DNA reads TGTGCCAGCAGCCATCGACGGGGGCCACAGCCCCAGTACTTC.

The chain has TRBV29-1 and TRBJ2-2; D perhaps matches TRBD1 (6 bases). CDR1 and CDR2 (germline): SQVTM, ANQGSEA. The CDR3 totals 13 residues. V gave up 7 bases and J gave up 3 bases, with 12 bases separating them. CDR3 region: CSGHREDTGELFF. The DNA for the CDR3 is TGCAGCGGTCACAGGGAAGACACCGGGGAGCTGTTTTTT.

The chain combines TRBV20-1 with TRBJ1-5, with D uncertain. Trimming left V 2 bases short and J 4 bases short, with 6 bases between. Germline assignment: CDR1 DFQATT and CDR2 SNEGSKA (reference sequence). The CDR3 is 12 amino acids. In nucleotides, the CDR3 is TGCAGTGCTAGACAGCAGAATCAGCCCCAGCATTTT. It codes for CSARQQNQPQHF.

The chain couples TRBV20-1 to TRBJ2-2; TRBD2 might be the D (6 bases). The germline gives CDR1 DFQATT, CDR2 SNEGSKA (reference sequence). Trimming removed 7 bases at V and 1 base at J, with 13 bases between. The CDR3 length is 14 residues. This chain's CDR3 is CSVSGQENTGELFF. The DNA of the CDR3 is TGCAGTGTAAGCGGGCAAGAGAACACCGGGGAGCTGTTTTTT.

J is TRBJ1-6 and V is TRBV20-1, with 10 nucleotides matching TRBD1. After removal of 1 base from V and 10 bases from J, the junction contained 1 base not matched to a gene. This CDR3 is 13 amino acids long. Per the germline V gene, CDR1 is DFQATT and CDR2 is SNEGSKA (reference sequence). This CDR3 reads CSARGTGGSPLHF. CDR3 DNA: TGCAGTGCTAGAGGGACAGGGGGATCACCCCTCCACTTT.

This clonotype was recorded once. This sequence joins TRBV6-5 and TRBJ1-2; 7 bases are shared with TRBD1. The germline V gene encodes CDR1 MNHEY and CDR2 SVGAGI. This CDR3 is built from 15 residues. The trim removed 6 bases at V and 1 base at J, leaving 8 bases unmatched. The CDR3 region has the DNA TGTGCCAGCAGAGTATACTACAGGGGTAACTATGGCTACACCTTC. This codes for CASRVYYRGNYGYTF.

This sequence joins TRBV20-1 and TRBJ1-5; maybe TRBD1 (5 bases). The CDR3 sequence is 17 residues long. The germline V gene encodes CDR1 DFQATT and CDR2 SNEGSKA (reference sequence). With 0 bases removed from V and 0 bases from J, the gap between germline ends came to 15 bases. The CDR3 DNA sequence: TGCAGTGCTAGAGATAACACGGGGCAGGGTAGCAATCAGCCCCAGCATTTT. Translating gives CSARDNTGQGSNQPQHF.

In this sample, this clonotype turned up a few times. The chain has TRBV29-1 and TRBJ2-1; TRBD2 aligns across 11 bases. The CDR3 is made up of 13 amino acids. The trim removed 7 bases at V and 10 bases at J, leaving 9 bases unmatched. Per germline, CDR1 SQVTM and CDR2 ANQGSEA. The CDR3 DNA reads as TGCAGCGCTGCGACTAGCGGGGATACCGAGCAGTTCTTC. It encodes CSAATSGDTEQFF.

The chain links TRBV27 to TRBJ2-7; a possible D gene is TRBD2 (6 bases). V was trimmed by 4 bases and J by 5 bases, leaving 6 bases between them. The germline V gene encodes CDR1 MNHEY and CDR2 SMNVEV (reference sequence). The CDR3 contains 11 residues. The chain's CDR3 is CASSSGDEQYF. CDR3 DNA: TGTGCCAGCAGTTCGGGGGACGAGCAGTACTTC.

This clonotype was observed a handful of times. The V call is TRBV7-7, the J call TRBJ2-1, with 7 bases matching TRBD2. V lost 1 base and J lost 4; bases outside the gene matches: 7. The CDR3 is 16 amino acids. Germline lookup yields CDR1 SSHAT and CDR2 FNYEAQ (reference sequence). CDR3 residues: CASSLGGGGRYNEQFF. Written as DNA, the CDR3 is TGTGCCAGCAGCTTAGGTGGGGGGGGACGATACAATGAGCAGTTCTTC.

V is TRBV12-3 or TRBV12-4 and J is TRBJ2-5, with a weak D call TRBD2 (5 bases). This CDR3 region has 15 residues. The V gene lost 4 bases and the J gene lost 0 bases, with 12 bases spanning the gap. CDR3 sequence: CASSSLAGYQETQYF. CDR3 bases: TGTGCCAGCAGTTCTCTAGCTGGGTACCAAGAGACCCAGTACTTC.

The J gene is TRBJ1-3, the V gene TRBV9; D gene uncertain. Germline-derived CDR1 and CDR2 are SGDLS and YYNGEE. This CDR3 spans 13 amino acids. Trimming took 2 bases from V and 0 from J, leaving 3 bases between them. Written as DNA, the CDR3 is TGTGCCAGCAGCGTGGACTCTGGAAACACCATATATTTT. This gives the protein CASSVDSGNTIYF.

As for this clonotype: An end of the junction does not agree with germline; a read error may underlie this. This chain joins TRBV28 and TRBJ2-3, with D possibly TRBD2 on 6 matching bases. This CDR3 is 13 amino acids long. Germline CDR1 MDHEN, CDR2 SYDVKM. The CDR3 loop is CTSSLLRAGPQYF. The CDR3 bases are TGTACCAGCAGTTTGTTGCGGGCGGGGCCGCAGTATTTT.

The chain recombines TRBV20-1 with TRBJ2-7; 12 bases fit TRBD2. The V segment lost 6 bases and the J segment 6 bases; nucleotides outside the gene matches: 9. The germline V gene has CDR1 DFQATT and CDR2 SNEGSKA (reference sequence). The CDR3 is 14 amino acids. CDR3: CSASLLLAGGEQYF. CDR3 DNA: TGCAGTGCCTCCTTACTACTAGCGGGAGGCGAGCAGTACTTC.

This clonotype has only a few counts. The CDR3 nucleotides are TGCGCCAGCAGTGTCTCTACGCGACAGGGCCGGCGGGAGACCCAGTACTTC. Translation: CASSVSTRQGRRETQYF. The J gene is TRBJ2-5, the V gene TRBV10-2; 7 nucleotides match TRBD1. The CDR3 totals 17 residues. Germline CDR1 WSHSY, CDR2 SAAADI. The trim removed 4 bases at V and 5 bases at J, leaving 16 bases unmatched.

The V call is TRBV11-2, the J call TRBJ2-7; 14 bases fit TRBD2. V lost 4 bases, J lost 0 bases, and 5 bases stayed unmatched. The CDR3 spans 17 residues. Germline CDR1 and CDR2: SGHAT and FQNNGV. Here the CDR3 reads CASSWTSGGSSSYEQYF. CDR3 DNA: TGTGCCAGCAGCTGGACTAGCGGGGGGTCGAGCTCCTACGAGCAGTACTTC. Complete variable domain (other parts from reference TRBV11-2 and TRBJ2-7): EAGVAQSPRYKIIEKRQSVAFWCNPISGHATLYWYQQILGQGPKLLIQFQNNGVVDDSQLPKDRFSAERLKGVDSTLKIQPAKLEDSAVYLCASSWTSGGSSSYEQYFGPGTRLTVT.

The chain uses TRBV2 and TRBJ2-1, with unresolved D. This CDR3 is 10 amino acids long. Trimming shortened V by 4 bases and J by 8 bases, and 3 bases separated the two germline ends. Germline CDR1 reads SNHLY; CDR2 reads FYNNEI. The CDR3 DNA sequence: TGTGCCAGCAGTGCCTATGAGCAGTTCTTC. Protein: CASSAYEQFF.

The CDR3 nucleotides read TGCGCCAGCAGCTTGGAGGGCACGGGGAACACTGAAGCTTTCTTT. Its translation is CASSLEGTGNTEAFF. The chain is built from TRBV5-1 and TRBJ1-1; the D is unclear. Trimming cost V 0 bases and J 1 base, with 10 bases left between them. Germline CDR1 reads SGHRS; CDR2 reads YFSETQ. The CDR3 totals 15 residues.

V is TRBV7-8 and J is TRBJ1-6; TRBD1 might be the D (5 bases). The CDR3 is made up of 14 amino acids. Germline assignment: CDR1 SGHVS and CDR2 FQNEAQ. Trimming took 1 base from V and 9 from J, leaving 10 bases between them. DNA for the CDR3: TGTGCCAGCAGCTTAGTGGGGACTGCTTCACCCCTCCACTTT. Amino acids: CASSLVGTASPLHF.

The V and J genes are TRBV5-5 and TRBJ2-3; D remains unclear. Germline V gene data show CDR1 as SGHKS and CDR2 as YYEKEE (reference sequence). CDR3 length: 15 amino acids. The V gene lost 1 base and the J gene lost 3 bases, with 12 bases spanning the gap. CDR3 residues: CASSLLTGDTDTQYF. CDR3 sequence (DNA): TGTGCCAGCAGCTTGTTGACTGGGGATACAGATACGCAGTATTTT.

The CDR3 loop reads CASTLSPTENYGYTF. The CDR3 DNA follows: TGTGCCAGCACCCTATCCCCGACGGAAAACTATGGCTACACCTTC. The gene calls are TRBV3-1 and TRBJ1-2; D remains ambiguous. V shed 7 bases and J shed 2 bases, with 17 bases lying between them. This CDR3 is 15 amino acids long. Germline CDR1 reads LGHDT; CDR2 reads YNNKEL (reference sequence).

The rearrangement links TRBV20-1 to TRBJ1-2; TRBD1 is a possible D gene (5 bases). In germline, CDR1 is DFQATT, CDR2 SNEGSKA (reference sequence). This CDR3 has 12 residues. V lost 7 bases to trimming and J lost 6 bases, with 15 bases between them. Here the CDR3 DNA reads TGCAGTGTGGCAGTATGGGGGAATGGCTACACCTTC. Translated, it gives CSVAVWGNGYTF.